The 27 T cell receptor beta chains listed next were all sequenced from one sample in a study of blood T cell repertoires in COVID-19. Sequencing used immunoSEQ multiplex PCR; TCRdb keeps in-frame clones, though not all of them. The sample lists 250,000 to 350,000 clones, approximately 85% occurring once. Sequencing was performed on PBMCs or T cells enriched from blood (not recorded which). The receptors derive from a woman aged 25 to 39 who had recovered from COVID-19.

This clone was seen only a few times. V and J are TRBV5-1 and TRBJ1-5; TRBD1 might be the D (6 bases). Trimming left V 7 bases short and J 10 bases short, with 27 bases between. The length of the CDR3 is 16 residues. The germline CDR1 and CDR2 sequences are SGHRS and YFSETQ. For the CDR3, the DNA is TGCGCCAGCTTAAATGGGGCAGGGGACCTCCCGATCCCCCAGCATTTT. Translation: CASLNGAGDLPIPQHF.

This sequence joins TRBV7-2 and TRBJ1-1, with TRBD1 as a possible D gene (5 bases). This CDR3 is built from 13 residues. V lost 3 bases and J 8 bases, leaving 13 bases between the germline ends. CDR1 SGHTA and CDR2 FQGNSA come from the germline V gene. CDR3: CASSFDSHREAFF. The CDR3 nucleotides are TGTGCCAGCAGCTTTGACAGCCACAGAGAAGCTTTCTTT.

This clone was recorded once. This chain uses TRBV11-2 with TRBJ2-3; D call uncertain. From germline, CDR1 is SGHAT and CDR2 FQNNGV. The CDR3 contains 14 residues. Deletions cut 3 bases from V and 1 base from J, with 8 bases between. CDR3 coding DNA: TGTGCCAGCAGCTTCGGGTTGGGCACAGATACGCAGTATTTT. Translation gives CASSFGLGTDTQYF.

This clone was seen once. DNA of the CDR3: TGTGCCAGCAAGACAGGGCAATTCTATGGCTACACCTTC. This sequence encodes CASKTGQFYGYTF. The rearrangement links TRBV2 to TRBJ1-2; 7 nucleotides align to TRBD1. Trimming at V came to 7 bases and at J to 4 bases, leaving 6 bases not matched to a gene. This CDR3 spans 13 amino acids. Germline V gene data show CDR1 as SNHLY and CDR2 as FYNNEI.

This sequence joins TRBV5-4 and TRBJ1-1, with D possibly being TRBD1 (6 bases). Per the germline V gene, CDR1 is SGHNT and CDR2 is YYREEE (reference sequence). The CDR3 spans 11 residues. CDR3 DNA: TGTGTGAGCGGGGGCGGCACTGAAGCTTTCTTT. This codes for CVSGGGTEAFF.

The CDR3: CASSDSDRAYEQYF. The CDR3 DNA sequence: TGTGCCAGCAGCGACTCGGACAGAGCCTACGAGCAGTACTTC. The chain has TRBV2 and TRBJ2-7, with D possibly matching TRBD1 (6 bases). With 6 bases removed from V and 2 bases from J, the gap between germline ends came to 14 bases. Germline values: CDR1 SNHLY, CDR2 FYNNEI. This CDR3 has 14 amino acids.

A single count supports this clone. V gene TRBV4-2 combines with J gene TRBJ1-5, with D possibly matching TRBD1 (5 bases). The length of the CDR3 is 17 residues. Germline lookup yields CDR1 LGHNA and CDR2 YNFKEQ. The V and J ends lost 0 bases and 5 bases respectively, with 17 bases between them. The DNA for the CDR3 is TGTGCCAGCAGCCAAGATGAGGTTCAGGGCCTTTATCAGCCCCAGCATTTT. Residues: CASSQDEVQGLYQPQHF.

J is TRBJ2-2 and V is TRBV16; D is undetermined. V was pared by 4 bases and J by 0 bases, with 15 bases between. The CDR3 totals 17 residues. Per the germline V gene, CDR1 is KGHSY and CDR2 is FQNENV. The CDR3 region has the DNA TGTGCCAGCAGCCGCTTACTCGACACCCCGAACACCGGGGAGCTGTTTTTT. Translated: CASSRLLDTPNTGELFF.

This chain joins TRBV4-1 and TRBJ2-5, with 10 bases lining up with TRBD1. CDR1 MGHRA and CDR2 YSYEKL come from the germline V gene. Trimming took 0 bases from V and 2 from J; bases not matched to a gene: 6. The CDR3 length is 17 residues. CDR3 protein: CASSQESMDRGQETQYF. The DNA of the CDR3 is TGCGCCAGCAGCCAAGAATCAATGGACAGGGGGCAAGAGACCCAGTACTTC.

This chain uses TRBV5-4 with TRBJ1-2; TRBD1 aligns across 7 bases. CDR1 and CDR2 (germline): SGHNT, YYREEE (reference sequence). The CDR3 is made up of 15 amino acids. Unmatched junction bases numbered 16, after V lost 7 bases and J lost 7 bases. The CDR3: CASSRDSGTVFGYTF. The CDR3 nucleotides read TGTGCCAGCTCACGGGACTCCGGGACAGTATTTGGCTACACCTTC.

This clone was found once. The chain couples TRBV15 to TRBJ2-7, with a possible D match to TRBD1 (6 bases). Germline CDR1 is LNHNV and CDR2 is YYDKDF (reference sequence). The CDR3 sequence is 14 residues long. The V end was cut by 3 bases, the J end by 3 bases, with 12 bases between. The CDR3 protein is CATSRGEQGYEQYF. CDR3 in DNA: TGTGCCACCAGCAGGGGGGAACAGGGCTACGAGCAGTACTTC.

Only one count was recorded for this clone. The chain links TRBV29-1 to TRBJ2-3; 8 bases agree with TRBD2. The CDR3 consists of 15 residues. Germline assignment: CDR1 SQVTM and CDR2 ANQGSEA. Trimming at V came to 6 bases and at J to 2 bases, leaving 10 bases not matched to a gene. CDR3 DNA: TGCAGCGTACGGTTTGCGGGGGGCTCCACAGATACGCAGTATTTT. Protein product: CSVRFAGGSTDTQYF.

The gene calls are TRBV24-1 and TRBJ2-5; possibly TRBD2 for D (5 bases). This CDR3 is built from 10 residues. V shed 12 bases and J shed 5 bases, with 9 bases lying between them. The germline V gene encodes CDR1 KGHDR and CDR2 SFDVKD. The CDR3 reads CARRGETQYF. CDR3 in DNA: TGTGCCCGTCGCGGGGAGACCCAGTACTTC.

The rearrangement links TRBV24-1 to TRBJ1-1; a possible D gene is TRBD1 (5 bases). This CDR3 has 13 residues. V was shortened by 7 bases and J by 2 bases, with 10 bases between the two germline ends. Germline assignment: CDR1 KGHDR and CDR2 SFDVKD. The CDR3 reads CATSTGSNTEAFF. The CDR3 DNA is TGTGCCACCAGCACAGGCAGCAACACTGAAGCTTTCTTT.

CDR3 protein: CASSSRTDTSTDTQYF. As DNA, the CDR3 is TGTGCCAGCAGCTCCCGGACTGATACTAGCACAGATACGCAGTATTTT. This rearrangement joins TRBV9 to TRBJ2-3; tentatively, D is TRBD2 (5 bases). The germline V gene encodes CDR1 SGDLS and CDR2 YYNGEE. The ends were cut back, 4 bases at V and 0 bases at J, with 15 bases in the middle. This CDR3 is built from 16 residues.

The gene calls are TRBV5-1 and TRBJ2-1, with TRBD1 matching 7 bases. The CDR3 runs 11 residues. Trimming cost V 7 bases and J 16 bases; bases outside gene matches: 11. Germline CDR1 SGHRS, CDR2 YFSETQ. The CDR3 here is CASGQQGPEFF. The CDR3 nucleotides read TGCGCCAGCGGTCAACAGGGGCCCGAATTCTTC.

The V gene is TRBV2, the J gene TRBJ1-4; 7 nucleotides align to TRBD1. Germline V gives CDR1 SNHLY, CDR2 FYNNEI. CDR3 length equals 14 residues. Trimming cost V 6 bases and J 8 bases; bases outside gene matches: 9. CDR3 nucleotides: TGTGCCAGCAGAAAGACAGGGCGGCAGGAAAAACTGTTTTTT. It yields the protein CASRKTGRQEKLFF.

This chain uses TRBV19 with TRBJ1-1, with D uncertain. The CDR3 is 14 amino acids. Looked up from germline, CDR1 is LNHDA and CDR2 is SQIVND (reference sequence). Trimming took off 0 bases at V and 5 bases at J, with 10 bases between the two ends. The CDR3 protein is CASSIETVRTEAFF. The CDR3 coding sequence is TGTGCCAGTAGTATAGAGACGGTGCGGACTGAAGCTTTCTTT.

This clone occurred many times. V is TRBV5-1 and J is TRBJ2-1; 7 bases map to TRBD1. This CDR3 is built from 15 residues. The germline CDR1 and CDR2 sequences are SGHRS and YFSETQ. Trimming removed 4 bases from V and 5 bases from J; junction bases left unmatched: 9. The DNA for the CDR3 is TGCGCCAGCAGCGTATCCGGGACAGCACACAATGAGCAGTTCTTC. It yields the protein CASSVSGTAHNEQFF.

This clone was counted once. This sequence joins TRBV3-1 (or the pseudogene TRBV3-2) and TRBJ2-1, with 7 positions matching TRBD2. With V trimmed by 2 bases and J by 2 bases, 12 bases remained unmatched. Germline loops: CDR1 LGHDT, CDR2 YNNKEL (reference sequence). CDR3 size: 18 residues. In nucleotides, the CDR3 is TGTGCCAGCAGCCAAATCCCTAGCGGTGTGAGCGCCTACAATGAGCAGTTCTTC. It specifies CASSQIPSGVSAYNEQFF.

This chain links TRBV7-2 with TRBJ2-1, with 9 positions matching TRBD1. Trimming cost V 5 bases and J 2 bases; bases outside gene matches: 7. The CDR3 loop spans 16 amino acids. The germline V gene has CDR1 SGHTA and CDR2 FQGNSA. The CDR3 bases are TGTGCCAGCAGCCTATCCGGGACAGGGACCTACAATGAGCAGTTCTTC. Its protein product is CASSLSGTGTYNEQFF. Based on the CDR3 plus reference TRBV7-2 and TRBJ2-1, the full variable domain is GAGVSQSPSNKVTEKGKDVELRCDPISGHTALYWYRQSLGQGLEFLIYFQGNSAPDKSGLPSDRFSAERTGGSVSTLTIQRTQQEDSAVYLCASSLSGTGTYNEQFFGPGTRLTVL.

This chain connects TRBV23-1 to TRBJ1-4; D uncertain. TRBV23-1 is recorded as an ORF, its role being uncertain. This CDR3 comprises 14 residues. With 3 bases removed from V and 1 base from J, the gap between germline ends came to 6 bases. The CDR3 bases are TGCGCCAGCAGTCAGCCAGGAACTAATGAAAAACTGTTTTTT. Amino acids: CASSQPGTNEKLFF.

The rearrangement links TRBV10-3 to TRBJ1-2; possible D gene TRBD1, 6 bases. V was trimmed by 0 bases and J by 4 bases, leaving 15 bases between them. Germline V CDR1 and CDR2: ENHRY, SYGVKD. The CDR3 runs to 16 residues. CDR3 nucleotide sequence: TGTGCCATCAGTGAGTCGATCATCCGGACAGTCTATGGCTACACCTTC. Its protein product is CAISESIIRTVYGYTF.

This clone was counted only a few times. The V and J genes are TRBV5-1 and TRBJ1-2, with D tentatively TRBD1 (6 bases). The CDR3 length is 12 residues. Trimming left V 5 bases short and J 8 bases short, with 13 bases between. Germline V lookup: CDR1 SGHRS, CDR2 YFSETQ. The CDR3 loop reads CASRTDSEGYTF. In nucleotides, the CDR3 is TGCGCCAGCAGGACGGACAGCGAAGGCTACACCTTC.

The chain carries TRBV7-3 and TRBJ2-1, with 7 bases matching TRBD2. The CDR3 has 16 amino acids. V was pared by 6 bases and J by 7 bases, with 15 bases of the junction left unmatched. CDR1 and CDR2 from the germline V gene are SGHTA and FQGTGA. The CDR3 protein is CASSSRPGREVNEQFF. In nucleotides, the CDR3 is TGTGCCAGCAGTTCGAGACCGGGACGGGAGGTAAATGAGCAGTTCTTC.

The chain combines TRBV27 with TRBJ2-1; 8 nucleotides align to TRBD2. V shed 4 bases, J shed 3 bases, and the junction held 5 bases outside the gene matches. Germline CDR1 MNHEY, CDR2 SMNVEV (reference sequence). The CDR3 sequence is 15 residues long. The CDR3 DNA is TGTGCCAGCAGTTCCCCCCTAGCGGGCTACAATGAGCAGTTCTTC. Encoded protein: CASSSPLAGYNEQFF.

CDR3 bases: TGTGCCAGCAGTTTCAAGTCCGGGACTAGCGGGAACAAGCAGTACTTC. Amino acids: CASSFKSGTSGNKQYF. V gene TRBV27 combines with J gene TRBJ2-7, with 13 bases fitting TRBD2. With 3 bases clipped from V and 8 bases from J, the junction kept 10 bases outside the gene matches. Germline V gene lookup returns CDR1 MNHEY and CDR2 SMNVEV (reference sequence). The CDR3 sequence is 16 residues long.